The 10 T cell receptor beta chains reported below all come from one sample, sequenced in a study of OX40 agonist ivuxolimab in advanced cancers. This table comes from immunoSEQ multiplex PCR, and its TCRdb copy is limited to in-frame clones, with some not included. The sample holds roughly 68,000 clones, about nine tenths seen once. The specimen comprised CD4+ or CD8+ T cells sorted from blood, sampled in a trial of the OX40 agonist ivuxolimab. All receptors come from an adult with an advanced solid tumor such as melanoma, head and neck, liver or kidney cancer.

The chain combines TRBV30 with TRBJ1-2, with D hard to call. The ends were cut back, 7 bases at V and 3 bases at J, with 21 bases in the middle. The CDR3 sequence is 15 residues long. CDR1 is GTSNPN, CDR2 SVGIG, per germline (reference sequence). The CDR3: CALRPWTWRDYGYTF. DNA for the CDR3: TGTGCCTTACGACCATGGACGTGGAGGGACTATGGCTACACCTTC.

To note about this clone: Germline and junction disagree at one end, which may indicate a read error. This chain connects TRBV19 to TRBJ1-4; D may be TRBD1 (6 bases). Germline lookup yields CDR1 LNHDA and CDR2 SQIVND (reference sequence). The CDR3 is 15 amino acids. This CDR3 is CASSTDSFPNEKLLF. CDR3 nucleotide sequence: TGTGCCAGTAGTACGGACAGTTTTCCCAATGAAAAACTGCTTTTT.

The chain employs TRBV19 and TRBJ2-7; 12 positions agree with TRBD2. After removal of 3 bases from V and 9 bases from J, the junction contained 9 bases not matched to a gene. This CDR3 has 15 amino acids. Germline loops: CDR1 LNHDA, CDR2 SQIVND (reference sequence). The CDR3 nucleotides read TGTGCCAGTAGTATCGAACTAGCGGGAGGCAGCGGGCAGTACTTC. This sequence encodes CASSIELAGGSGQYF. Supplemented by reference TRBV19 and TRBJ2-7, the full variable domain reads DGGITQSPKYLFRKEGQNVTLSCEQNLNHDAMYWYRQDPGQGLRLIYYSQIVNDFQKGDIAEGYSVSREKKESFPLTVTSAQKNPTAFYLCASSIELAGGSGQYFGPGTRLTVT.

The chain uses TRBV14 and TRBJ2-1; 7 bases are shared with TRBD2. V shed 2 bases and J 5 bases; nucleotides not matched to a gene: 12. The CDR3 length is 17 residues. Germline CDR1 is SGHDN and CDR2 is FVKESK. Here the CDR3 reads CASSQWGEGQRDNEQFF. The CDR3 DNA sequence: TGTGCCAGCAGCCAATGGGGGGAGGGCCAGAGAGACAATGAGCAGTTCTTC.

The V and J genes are TRBV19 and TRBJ2-7, with D uncertain. Deletions cut 5 bases from V and 4 bases from J, with 9 bases between. The CDR3 contains 12 residues. Germline V CDR1 and CDR2: LNHDA, SQIVND (reference sequence). In DNA, the CDR3 is TGTGCCAGTAGTTCTGACGGTTACGAGCAGTACTTC. This sequence encodes CASSSDGYEQYF.

The chain joins TRBV5-8 to TRBJ2-2; 13 bases fit TRBD2. V lost 4 bases to trimming and J lost 3 bases; unmatched junction nucleotides: 3. The CDR3 consists of 16 residues. CDR1 and CDR2 (germline): SGHTS, YDEGEE. CDR3 region: CASSLGLAGDTGELFF. In DNA form, the CDR3 reads TGTGCCAGCAGCCTTGGACTAGCGGGAGACACCGGGGAGCTGTTTTTT.

The rearrangement links TRBV18 to TRBJ2-7; 7 bases map to TRBD1. Germline assignment: CDR1 KGHSH and CDR2 LQKENI. The CDR3 runs to 13 residues. V was clipped by 3 bases and J by 13 bases; unmatched bases: 12. This chain's CDR3 is CASSPLPDRQHYF. In nucleotides, the CDR3 is TGTGCCAGCTCACCGCTCCCGGACAGGCAACACTACTTC.

The chain couples TRBV29-1 to TRBJ2-7, with 8 bases identical to TRBD1. The CDR3 runs 12 residues. Trimming at V came to 6 bases and at J to 5 bases, leaving 6 bases not matched to a gene. Germline CDR1 and CDR2: SQVTM and ANQGSEA. The chain's CDR3 is CSVETGGNEQYF. The CDR3 coding sequence is TGCAGCGTCGAAACAGGGGGTAACGAGCAGTACTTC.

This chain joins TRBV10-3 and TRBJ1-3, with 7 bases identical to TRBD1. The CDR3 has 17 amino acids. V shed 1 base, J shed 0 bases, and the junction held 6 bases outside the gene matches. Germline assignment: CDR1 ENHRY and CDR2 SYGVKD. Here the CDR3 reads CAISEFQGVSSGNTIYF. The CDR3 bases are TGTGCCATCAGTGAGTTCCAGGGGGTCTCCTCTGGAAACACCATATATTTT.

V and J are TRBV7-8 and TRBJ1-5; D gene uncertain. The CDR3 is 16 residues long. Per the germline V gene, CDR1 is SGHVS and CDR2 is FQNEAQ. The ends were cut back, 0 bases at V and 0 bases at J, with 9 bases in the middle. CDR3 residues: CASSLAQKNSNQPQHF. As DNA, the CDR3 is TGTGCCAGCAGCTTAGCGCAGAAGAATAGCAATCAGCCCCAGCATTTT.